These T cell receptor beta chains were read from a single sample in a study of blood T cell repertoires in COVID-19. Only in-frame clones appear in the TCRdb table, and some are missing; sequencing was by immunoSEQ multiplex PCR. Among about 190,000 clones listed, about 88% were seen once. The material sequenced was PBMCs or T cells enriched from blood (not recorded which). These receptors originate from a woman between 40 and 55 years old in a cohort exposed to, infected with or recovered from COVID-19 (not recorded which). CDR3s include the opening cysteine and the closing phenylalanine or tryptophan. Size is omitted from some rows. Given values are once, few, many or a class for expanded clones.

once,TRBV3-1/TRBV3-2,CASSQQGTGELFF
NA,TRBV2,CASRSERNTGELFF
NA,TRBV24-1,CATSGISSGGRSYEQYF
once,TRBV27,CASSLSSAGGPHEQYF
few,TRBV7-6,CASSPRSSGDTEAFF
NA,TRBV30,CAWSANRLAGTDTQYF
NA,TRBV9,CASSTRQGSGNTIYF
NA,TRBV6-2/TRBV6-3,CASSFLSSYNEQFF
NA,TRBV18,CASSPSTVASTGGYTF
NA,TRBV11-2,CASSSVREAGRGYGYTF
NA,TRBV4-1,CASSQDPGTGGYEQYF
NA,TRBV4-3,CASSHDSTSEQYF
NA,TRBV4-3,CASSHGALTADTQYF
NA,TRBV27,CASSVNRAMNTEAFF
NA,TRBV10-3,CAISEWTGYTGELFF
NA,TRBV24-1,CATSERGLYGYTF
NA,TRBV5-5,CASSLRQGENTEAFF
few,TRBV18,CASSPSVNTEAFF
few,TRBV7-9,CASSPTPQGPYGYTF
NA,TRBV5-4,CASSLGTGAGNTIYF
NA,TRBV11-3,CASSLVVASRTDTQYF
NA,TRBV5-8,CASSRQGESTEAFF
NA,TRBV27,CASSPWDRRNTIYF
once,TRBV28,CSTAGTNTGELFF
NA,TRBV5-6,CASSLVGIRGALTEAFF
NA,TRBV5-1,CASSIRQGRNTGELFF
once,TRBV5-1,CASSLGTGATNEKLFF
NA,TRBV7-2,CASSRWDSRGEQYF
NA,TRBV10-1,CASRWGSFTDTQYF
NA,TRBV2,CASSPTGGTEAFF
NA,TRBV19,CASSYGEESPLHF
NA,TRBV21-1,CASARPYSGRPLIPKRKQYF
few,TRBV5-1,CASSKGLAGTTDTQYF
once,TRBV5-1,CASSVGQGYNEQFF
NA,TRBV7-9,CASSLARTAEGNTIYF
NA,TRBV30,CAWSEGWEYQETQYF
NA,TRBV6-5,CASSQDLAGGREQYF
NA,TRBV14,CASSHPGLAVSGEQFF
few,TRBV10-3,CAISRTGGEAAEAFF
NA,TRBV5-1,CASSLTRGIQETQYF
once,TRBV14,CASASRGELFF
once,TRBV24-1,CATSDWNRVRGYTF
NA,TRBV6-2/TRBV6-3,CASSYSPYGNTEAFF
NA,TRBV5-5,CASSLAIPVHQPQHF
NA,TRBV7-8,CASSSLSGAANTGELFF
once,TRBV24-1,CATSVGRGNTEAFF